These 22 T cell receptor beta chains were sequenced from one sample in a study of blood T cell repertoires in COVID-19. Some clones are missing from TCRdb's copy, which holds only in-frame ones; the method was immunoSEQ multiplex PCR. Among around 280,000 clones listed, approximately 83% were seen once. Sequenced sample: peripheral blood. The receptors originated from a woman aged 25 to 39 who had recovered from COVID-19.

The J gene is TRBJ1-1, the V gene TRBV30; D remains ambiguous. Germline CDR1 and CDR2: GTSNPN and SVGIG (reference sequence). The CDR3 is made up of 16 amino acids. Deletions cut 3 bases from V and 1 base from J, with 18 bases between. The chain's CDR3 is CAWSPSRTAPNTEAFF. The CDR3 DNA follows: TGTGCCTGGAGCCCCTCCCGCACAGCTCCGAACACTGAAGCTTTCTTT.

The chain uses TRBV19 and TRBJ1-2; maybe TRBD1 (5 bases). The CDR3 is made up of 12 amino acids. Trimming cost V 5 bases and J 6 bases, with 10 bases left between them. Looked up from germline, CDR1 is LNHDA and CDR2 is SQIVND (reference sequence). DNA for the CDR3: TGTGCCAGTAGTCAGGGCCTAAATGGCTACACCTTC. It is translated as CASSQGLNGYTF.

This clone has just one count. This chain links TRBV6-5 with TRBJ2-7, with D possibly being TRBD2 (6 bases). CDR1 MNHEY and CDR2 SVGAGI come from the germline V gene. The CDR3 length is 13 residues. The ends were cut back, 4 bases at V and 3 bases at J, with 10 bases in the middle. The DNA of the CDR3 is TGTGCCAGCAGTTCTCAGGGAGGCTACGAGCAGTACTTC. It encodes CASSSQGGYEQYF.

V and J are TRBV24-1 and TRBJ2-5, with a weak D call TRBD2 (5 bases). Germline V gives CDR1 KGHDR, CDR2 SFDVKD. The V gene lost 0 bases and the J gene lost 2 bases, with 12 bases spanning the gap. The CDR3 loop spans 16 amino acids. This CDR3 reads CATSDLRRLPQETQYF. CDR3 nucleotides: TGTGCCACCAGTGATTTGCGCCGACTACCTCAAGAGACCCAGTACTTC.

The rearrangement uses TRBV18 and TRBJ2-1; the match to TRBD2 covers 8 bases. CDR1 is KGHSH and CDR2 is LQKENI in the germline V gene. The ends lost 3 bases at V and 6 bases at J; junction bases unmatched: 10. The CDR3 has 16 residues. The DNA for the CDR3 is TGTGCCAGCTCACCCCCGGCGGGGGGCCGTTTCAATGAGCAGTTCTTC. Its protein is CASSPPAGGRFNEQFF. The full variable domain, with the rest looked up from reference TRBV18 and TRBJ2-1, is NAGVMQNPRHLVRRRGQEARLRCSPMKGHSHVYWYRQLPEEGLKFMVYLQKENIIDESGMPKERFSAEFPKEGPSILRIQQVVRGDSAAYFCASSPPAGGRFNEQFFGPGTRLTVL.

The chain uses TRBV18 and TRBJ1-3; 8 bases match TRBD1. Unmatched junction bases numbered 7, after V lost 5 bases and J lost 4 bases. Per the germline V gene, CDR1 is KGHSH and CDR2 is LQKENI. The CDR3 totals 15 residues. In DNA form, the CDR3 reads TGTGCCAGCTCATCGGACAGGGAAACCGGAAACACCATATATTTT. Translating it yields CASSSDRETGNTIYF.

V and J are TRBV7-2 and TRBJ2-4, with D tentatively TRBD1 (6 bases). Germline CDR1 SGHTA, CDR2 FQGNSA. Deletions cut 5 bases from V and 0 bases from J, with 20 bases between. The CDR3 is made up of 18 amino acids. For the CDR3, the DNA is TGTGCCAGCAGCCCCTCCGGGACACCAATATTAGCCAAAAACATTCAGTACTTC. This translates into CASSPSGTPILAKNIQYF.

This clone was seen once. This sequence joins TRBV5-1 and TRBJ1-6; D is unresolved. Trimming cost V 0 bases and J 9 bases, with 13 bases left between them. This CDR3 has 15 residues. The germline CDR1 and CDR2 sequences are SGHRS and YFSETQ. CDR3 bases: TGCGCCAGCAGCTTGGTGTCAACGGGGTCTTCACCCCTCCACTTT. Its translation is CASSLVSTGSSPLHF. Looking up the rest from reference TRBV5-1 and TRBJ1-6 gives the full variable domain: KAGVTQTPRYLIKTRGQQVTLSCSPISGHRSVSWYQQTPGQGLQFLFEYFSETQRNKGNFPGRFSGRQFSNSRSEMNVSTLELGDSALYLCASSLVSTGSSPLHFGNGTRLTVT.

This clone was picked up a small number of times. The CDR3 DNA is TGTGCCAGCAGTTACTCGTCTGACAACACAGATACGCAGTATTTT. This codes for CASSYSSDNTDTQYF. The V call is TRBV6-5, the J call TRBJ2-3; D ambiguous. Germline V lookup: CDR1 MNHEY, CDR2 SVGAGI. The CDR3 sequence is 15 residues long. V lost 0 bases to trimming and J lost 2 bases, with 9 bases between them.

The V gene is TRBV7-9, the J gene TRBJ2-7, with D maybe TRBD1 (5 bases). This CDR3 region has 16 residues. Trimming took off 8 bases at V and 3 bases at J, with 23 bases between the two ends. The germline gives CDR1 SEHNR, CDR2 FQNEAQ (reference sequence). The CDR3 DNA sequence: TGTGCCAGCGCGCGAAGTTACAGGAGCGTGGGCTACGAGCAGTACTTC. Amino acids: CASARSYRSVGYEQYF.

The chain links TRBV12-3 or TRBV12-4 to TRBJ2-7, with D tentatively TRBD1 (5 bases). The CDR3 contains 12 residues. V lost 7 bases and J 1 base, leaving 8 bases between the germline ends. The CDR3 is CASTDRSYEQYF. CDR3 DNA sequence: TGTGCCAGCACCGACAGATCCTACGAGCAGTACTTC.

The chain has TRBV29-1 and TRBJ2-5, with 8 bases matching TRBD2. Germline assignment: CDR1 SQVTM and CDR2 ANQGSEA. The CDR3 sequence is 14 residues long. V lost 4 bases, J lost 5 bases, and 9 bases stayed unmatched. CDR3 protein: CSVGGSSGGETQYF. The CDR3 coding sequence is TGCAGCGTTGGGGGGTCCAGCGGGGGTGAGACCCAGTACTTC.

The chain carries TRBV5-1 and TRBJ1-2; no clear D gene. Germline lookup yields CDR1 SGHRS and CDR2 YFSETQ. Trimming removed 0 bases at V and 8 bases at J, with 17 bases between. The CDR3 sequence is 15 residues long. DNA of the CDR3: TGCGCCAGCAGCTTGGCACAATTTAACCCCTCCGGCTACACCTTC. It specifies CASSLAQFNPSGYTF.

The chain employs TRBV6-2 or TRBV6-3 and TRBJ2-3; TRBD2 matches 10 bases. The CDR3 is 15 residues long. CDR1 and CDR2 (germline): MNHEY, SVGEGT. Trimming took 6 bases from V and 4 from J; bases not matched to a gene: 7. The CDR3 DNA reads TGTGCCAGCAGCCTCCTCAGCGGGGGGGCAGATACGCAGTATTTT. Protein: CASSLLSGGADTQYF.

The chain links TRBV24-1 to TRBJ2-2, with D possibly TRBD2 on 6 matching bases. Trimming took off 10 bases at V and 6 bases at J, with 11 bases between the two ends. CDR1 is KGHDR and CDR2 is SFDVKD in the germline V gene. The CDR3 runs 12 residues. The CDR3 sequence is CATEGQPGELFF. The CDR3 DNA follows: TGTGCCACGGAGGGGCAACCCGGGGAGCTGTTTTTT.

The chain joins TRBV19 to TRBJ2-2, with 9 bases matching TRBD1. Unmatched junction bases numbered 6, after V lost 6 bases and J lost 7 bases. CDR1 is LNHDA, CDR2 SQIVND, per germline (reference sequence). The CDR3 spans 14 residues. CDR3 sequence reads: CASRGTGRVGELFF. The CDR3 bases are TGTGCCAGTAGGGGGACAGGGAGGGTCGGGGAGCTGTTTTTT.

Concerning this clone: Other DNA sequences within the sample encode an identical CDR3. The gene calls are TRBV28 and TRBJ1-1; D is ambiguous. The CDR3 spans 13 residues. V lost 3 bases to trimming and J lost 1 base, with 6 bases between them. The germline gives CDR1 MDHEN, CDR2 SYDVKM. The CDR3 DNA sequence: TGTGCCAGCAGTTTCCGGAGGAACACTGAAGCTTTCTTT. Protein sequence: CASSFRRNTEAFF.

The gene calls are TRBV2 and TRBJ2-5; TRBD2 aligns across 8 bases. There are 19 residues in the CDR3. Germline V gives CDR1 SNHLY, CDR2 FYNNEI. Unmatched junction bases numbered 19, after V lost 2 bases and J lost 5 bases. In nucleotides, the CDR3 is TGTGCCAGCAGTGAACCAAAGGACTGGCCAGCGGGAGTTAAGGAGACCCAGTACTTC. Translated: CASSEPKDWPAGVKETQYF. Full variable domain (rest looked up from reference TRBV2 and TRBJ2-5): EPEVTQTPSHQVTQMGQEVILRCVPISNHLYFYWYRQILGQKVEFLVSFYNNEISEKSEIFDDQFSVERPDGSNFTLKIRSTKLEDSAMYFCASSEPKDWPAGVKETQYFGPGTRLLVL.

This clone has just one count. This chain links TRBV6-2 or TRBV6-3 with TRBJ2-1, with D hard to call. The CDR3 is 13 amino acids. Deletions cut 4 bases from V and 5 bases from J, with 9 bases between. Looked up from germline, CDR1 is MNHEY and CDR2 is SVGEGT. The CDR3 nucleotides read TGTGCCAGCAGTTTTGAGGCAAACAATGAGCAGTTCTTC. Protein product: CASSFEANNEQFF.

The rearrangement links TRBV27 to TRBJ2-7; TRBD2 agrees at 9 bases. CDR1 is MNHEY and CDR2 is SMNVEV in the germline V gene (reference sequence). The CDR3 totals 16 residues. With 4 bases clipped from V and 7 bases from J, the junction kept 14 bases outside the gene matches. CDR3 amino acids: CASSSGAGGYTREQYF. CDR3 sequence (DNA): TGTGCCAGCAGTTCTGGGGCGGGAGGGTATACGAGGGAGCAGTACTTC.

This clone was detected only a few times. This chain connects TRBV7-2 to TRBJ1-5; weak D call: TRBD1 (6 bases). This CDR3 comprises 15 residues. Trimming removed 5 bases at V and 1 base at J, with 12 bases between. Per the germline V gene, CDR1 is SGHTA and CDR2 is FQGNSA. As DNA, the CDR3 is TGTGCCAGCAGCGTTAGGGGGGGAAGCAATCAGCCCCAGCATTTT. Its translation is CASSVRGGSNQPQHF.

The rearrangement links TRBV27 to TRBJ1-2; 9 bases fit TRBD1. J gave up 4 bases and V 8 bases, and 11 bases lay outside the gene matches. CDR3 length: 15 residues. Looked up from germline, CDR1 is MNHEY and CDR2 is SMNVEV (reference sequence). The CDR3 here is CASAPRDRATYGYTF. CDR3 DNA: TGTGCCAGCGCCCCGAGGGACAGGGCCACCTATGGCTACACCTTC.